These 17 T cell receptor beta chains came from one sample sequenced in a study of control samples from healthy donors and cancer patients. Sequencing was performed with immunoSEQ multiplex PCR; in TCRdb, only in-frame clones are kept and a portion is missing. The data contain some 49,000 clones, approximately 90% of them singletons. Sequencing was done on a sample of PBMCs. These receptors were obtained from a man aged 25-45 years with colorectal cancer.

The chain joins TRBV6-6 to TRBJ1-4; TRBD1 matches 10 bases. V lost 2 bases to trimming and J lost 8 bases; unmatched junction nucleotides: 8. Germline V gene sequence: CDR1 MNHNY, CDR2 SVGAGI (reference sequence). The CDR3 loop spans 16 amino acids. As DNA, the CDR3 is TGTGCCAGCAGTTACCCTTGGGACAGGGGTGGCGAAAAACTGTTTTTT. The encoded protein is CASSYPWDRGGEKLFF.

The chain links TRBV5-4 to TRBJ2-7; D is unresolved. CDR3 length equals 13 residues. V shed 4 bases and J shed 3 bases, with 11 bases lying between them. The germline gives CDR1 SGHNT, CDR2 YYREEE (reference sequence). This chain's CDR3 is CASSKDAFYEQYV. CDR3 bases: TGTGCCAGCAGCAAAGACGCTTTCTACGAGCAGTACGTC.

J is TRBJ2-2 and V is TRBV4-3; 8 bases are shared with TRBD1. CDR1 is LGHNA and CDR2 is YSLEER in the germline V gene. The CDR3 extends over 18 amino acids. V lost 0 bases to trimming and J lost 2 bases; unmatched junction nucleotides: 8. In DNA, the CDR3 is TGCGCCAGCAGCCAAGATAAGGCCAGGGGGCCTAACACCGGGGAGCTGTTTTTT. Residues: CASSQDKARGPNTGELFF.

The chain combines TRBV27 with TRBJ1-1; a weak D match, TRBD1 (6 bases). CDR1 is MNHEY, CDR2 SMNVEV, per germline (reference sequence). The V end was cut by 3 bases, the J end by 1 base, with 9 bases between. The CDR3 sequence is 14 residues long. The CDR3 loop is CASSFQGKNTEAFF. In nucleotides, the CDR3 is TGTGCCAGCAGTTTTCAGGGGAAGAACACTGAAGCTTTCTTT.

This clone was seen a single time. In DNA form, the CDR3 reads TGTGCCAGCAGCTTGAAATTAGGGCCCTACGAGCAGTACGTC. Its translation is CASSLKLGPYEQYV. The chain employs TRBV7-8 and TRBJ2-7; D is uncertain. The germline V gene has CDR1 SGHVS and CDR2 FQNEAQ. V was cut by 3 bases and J by 2 bases, with 11 bases left in between. CDR3 length: 14 amino acids.

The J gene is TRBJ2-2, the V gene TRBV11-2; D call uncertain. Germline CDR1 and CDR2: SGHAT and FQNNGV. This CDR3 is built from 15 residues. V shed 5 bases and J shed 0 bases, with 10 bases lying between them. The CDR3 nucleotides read TGTGCCAGCAGCCCATACAACTCGAACACCGGGGAGCTGTTTTTT. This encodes CASSPYNSNTGELFF.

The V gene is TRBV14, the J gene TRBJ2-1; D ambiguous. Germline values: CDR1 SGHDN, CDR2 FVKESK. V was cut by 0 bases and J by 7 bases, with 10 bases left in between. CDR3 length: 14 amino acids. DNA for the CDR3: TGTGCCAGCAGCCAAGACAACAGCTTTAATGAGCAGTTCTTC. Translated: CASSQDNSFNEQFF.

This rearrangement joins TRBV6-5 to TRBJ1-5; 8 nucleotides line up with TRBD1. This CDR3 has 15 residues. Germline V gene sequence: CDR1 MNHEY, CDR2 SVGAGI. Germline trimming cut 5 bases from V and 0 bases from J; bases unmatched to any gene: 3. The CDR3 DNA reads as TGTGCCAGCAGTCCAGGACAGGGTAGCAATCAGCCCCAGCATTTT. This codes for CASSPGQGSNQPQHF.

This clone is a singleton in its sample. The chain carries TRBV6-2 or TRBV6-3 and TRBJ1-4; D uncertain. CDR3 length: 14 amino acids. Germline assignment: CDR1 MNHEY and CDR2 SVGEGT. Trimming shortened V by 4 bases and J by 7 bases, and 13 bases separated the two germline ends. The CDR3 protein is CASSFYRTAEKLFF. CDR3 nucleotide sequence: TGTGCCAGCAGTTTCTACCGGACTGCTGAAAAACTGTTTTTT.

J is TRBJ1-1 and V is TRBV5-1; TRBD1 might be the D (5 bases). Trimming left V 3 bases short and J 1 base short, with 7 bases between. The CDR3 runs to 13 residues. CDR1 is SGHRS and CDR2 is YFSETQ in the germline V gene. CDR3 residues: CASSWGPNTEAFF. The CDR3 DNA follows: TGCGCCAGCAGCTGGGGACCGAACACTGAAGCTTTCTTT.

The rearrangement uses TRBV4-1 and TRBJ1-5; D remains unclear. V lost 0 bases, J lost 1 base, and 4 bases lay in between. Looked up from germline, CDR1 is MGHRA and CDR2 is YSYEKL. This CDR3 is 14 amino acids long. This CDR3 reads CASSQDASNQPQHF. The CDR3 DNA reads TGCGCCAGCAGCCAAGATGCGAGCAATCAGCCCCAGCATTTT.

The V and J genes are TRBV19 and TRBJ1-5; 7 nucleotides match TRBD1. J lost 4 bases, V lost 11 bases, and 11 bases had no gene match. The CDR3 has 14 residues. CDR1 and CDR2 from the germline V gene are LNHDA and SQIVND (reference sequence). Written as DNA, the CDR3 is TGTGCCTGTAAGCGAGAACAGGGGAATCAGCCCCAGCATTTT. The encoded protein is CACKREQGNQPQHF.

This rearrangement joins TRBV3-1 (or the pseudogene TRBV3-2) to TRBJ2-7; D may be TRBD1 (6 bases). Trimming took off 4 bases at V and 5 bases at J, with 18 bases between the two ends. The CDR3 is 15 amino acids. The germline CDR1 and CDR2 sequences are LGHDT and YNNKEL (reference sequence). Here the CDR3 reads CASSLRVQGSDEQYF. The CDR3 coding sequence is TGTGCCAGCAGCCTAAGGGTACAGGGCAGCGACGAGCAGTACTTC.

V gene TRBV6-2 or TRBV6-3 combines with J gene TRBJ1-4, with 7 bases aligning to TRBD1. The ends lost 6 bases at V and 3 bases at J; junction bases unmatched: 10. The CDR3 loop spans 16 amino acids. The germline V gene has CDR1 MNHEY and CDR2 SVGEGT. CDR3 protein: CASSPFKTGPNEKLFF. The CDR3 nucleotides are TGTGCCAGCAGCCCATTCAAGACAGGGCCTAATGAAAAACTGTTTTTT.

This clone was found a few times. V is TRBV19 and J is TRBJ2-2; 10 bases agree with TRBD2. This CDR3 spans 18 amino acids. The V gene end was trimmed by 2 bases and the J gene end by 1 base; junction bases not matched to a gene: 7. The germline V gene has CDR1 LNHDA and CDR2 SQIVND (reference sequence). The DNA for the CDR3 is TGTGCCAGTAGTATAATTCTAGCGGGGGCCAAGAACACCGGGGAGCTGTTTTTT. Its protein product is CASSIILAGAKNTGELFF. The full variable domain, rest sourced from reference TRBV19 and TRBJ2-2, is DGGITQSPKYLFRKEGQNVTLSCEQNLNHDAMYWYRQDPGQGLRLIYYSQIVNDFQKGDIAEGYSVSREKKESFPLTVTSAQKNPTAFYLCASSIILAGAKNTGELFFGEGSRLTVL.

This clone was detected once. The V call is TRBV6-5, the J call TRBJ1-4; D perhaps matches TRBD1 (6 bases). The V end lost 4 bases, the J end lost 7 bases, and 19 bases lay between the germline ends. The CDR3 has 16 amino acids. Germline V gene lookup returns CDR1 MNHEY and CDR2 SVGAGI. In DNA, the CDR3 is TGTGCCAGCAGTTTTTTAGGGGGACAAAGCCCTGAAAAACTGTTTTTT. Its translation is CASSFLGGQSPEKLFF.

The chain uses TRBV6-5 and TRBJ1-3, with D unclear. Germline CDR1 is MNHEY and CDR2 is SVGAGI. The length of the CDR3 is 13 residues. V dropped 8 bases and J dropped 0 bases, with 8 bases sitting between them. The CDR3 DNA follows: TGTGCCAGCGGAGGTATCTCTGGAAACACCATATATTTT. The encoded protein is CASGGISGNTIYF.